This T cell receptor (beta chain) appears in the sequencing data of a study of T cell responses to AZD1222 COVID-19 vaccine. The V gene's germline CDR1 is LNHDA and CDR2 SQIVND (reference sequence). This CDR3 contains 15 residues. The V end lost 3 bases, the J end lost 0 bases, and 9 bases lay between the germline ends. TCRdb's table, derived via immunoSEQ multiplex PCR, lists solely in-frame clones and lacks some. The sample includes under 110,000 clones, roughly 90% seen only once; the top ten take approximately 5%. The specimen comprised peripheral blood, sampled on day 0 of AZD1222 vaccination. This TCR came from an adult in good health. V usage is TRBV19 and J usage is TRBJ1-5; no reliable D call. The CDR3, as DNA: TGTGCCAGTAGTATGGCAGAGTATAGCAATCAGCCCCAGCATTTT. Protein product: CASSMAEYSNQPQHF.